A single T cell receptor (beta chain) is shown here with its context. The data were taken from a study of blood T cell repertoires in COVID-19. Study overall: The United States, Italy and Spain provided the acute and convalescent COVID-19 samples. T cells, B-cell-depleted T cells, or PBMCs supplied cDNA or gDNA.

In the original workflow: Researchers report that nucleated cell counts were estimated from reference gene primer amplification. TCRdb keeps only in-frame clones here, not all; method: immunoSEQ multiplex PCR. The V and J calls and clone size come from that table; D and trimming were worked out from the DNA. The sample lists approximately 25,000 clones, about 92% occurring once. The source is a man aged 65 to 79 with active COVID-19. Specimen: peripheral blood.

Here the CDR3 DNA reads TGTGCCAGCTCACCACGCGGTTCCCAAGAGACCCAGTACTTC. Protein sequence: CASSPRGSQETQYF. The chain is built from TRBV18 and TRBJ2-5, with D hard to call. Trimming took 1 base from V and 1 from J, leaving 7 bases between them. Germline V CDR1 and CDR2: KGHSH, LQKENI. The CDR3 totals 14 residues.